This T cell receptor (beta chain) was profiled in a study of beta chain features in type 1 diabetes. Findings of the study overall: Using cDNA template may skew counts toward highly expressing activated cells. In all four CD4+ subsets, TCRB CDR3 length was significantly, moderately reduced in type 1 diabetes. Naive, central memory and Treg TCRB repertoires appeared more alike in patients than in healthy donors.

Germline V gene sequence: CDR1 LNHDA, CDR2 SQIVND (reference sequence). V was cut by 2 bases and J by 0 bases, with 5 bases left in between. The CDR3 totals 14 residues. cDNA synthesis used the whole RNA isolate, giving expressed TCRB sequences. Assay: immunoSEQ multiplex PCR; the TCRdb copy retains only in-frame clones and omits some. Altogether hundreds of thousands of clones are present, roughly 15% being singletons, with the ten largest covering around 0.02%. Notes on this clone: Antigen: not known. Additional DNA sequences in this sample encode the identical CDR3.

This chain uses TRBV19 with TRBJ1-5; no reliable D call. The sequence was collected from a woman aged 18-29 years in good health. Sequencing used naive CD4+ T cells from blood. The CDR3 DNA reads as TGTGCCAGTAGTATAAGGGATAGCAATCAGCCCCAGCATTTT. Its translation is CASSIRDSNQPQHF.